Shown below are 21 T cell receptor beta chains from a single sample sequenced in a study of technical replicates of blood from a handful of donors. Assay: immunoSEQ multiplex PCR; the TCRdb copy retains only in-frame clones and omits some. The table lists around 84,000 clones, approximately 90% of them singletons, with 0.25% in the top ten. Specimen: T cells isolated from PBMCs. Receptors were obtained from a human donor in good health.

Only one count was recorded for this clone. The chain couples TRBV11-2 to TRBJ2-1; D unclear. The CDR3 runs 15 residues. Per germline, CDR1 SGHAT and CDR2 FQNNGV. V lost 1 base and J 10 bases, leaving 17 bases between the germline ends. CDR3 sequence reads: CASSLVSSLVQEQFF. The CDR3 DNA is TGTGCCAGCAGCTTAGTTTCTAGTTTGGTCCAGGAGCAGTTCTTC.

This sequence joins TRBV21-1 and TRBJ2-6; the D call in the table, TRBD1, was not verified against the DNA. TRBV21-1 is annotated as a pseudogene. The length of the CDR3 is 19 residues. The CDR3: CASSSAPDRGVSGANVLTF. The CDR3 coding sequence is TGTGCCAGCAGCAGCGCCCCGGACAGGGGGGTTTCTGGGGCCAACGTCCTGACTTTC.

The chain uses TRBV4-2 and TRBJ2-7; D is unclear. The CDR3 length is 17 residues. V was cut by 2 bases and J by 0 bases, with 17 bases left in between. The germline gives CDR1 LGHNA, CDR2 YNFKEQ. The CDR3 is CASSQPALTTTSYEQYF. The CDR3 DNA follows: TGTGCCAGCAGCCAACCAGCGCTCACAACCACCTCCTACGAGCAGTACTTC.

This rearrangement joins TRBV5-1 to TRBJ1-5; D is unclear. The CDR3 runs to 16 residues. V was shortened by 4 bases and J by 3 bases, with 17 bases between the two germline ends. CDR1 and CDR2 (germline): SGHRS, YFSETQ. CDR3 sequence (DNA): TGCGCCAGCAGCCTATTACGACAAGCCCCCAATCAGCCCCAGCATTTT. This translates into CASSLLRQAPNQPQHF.

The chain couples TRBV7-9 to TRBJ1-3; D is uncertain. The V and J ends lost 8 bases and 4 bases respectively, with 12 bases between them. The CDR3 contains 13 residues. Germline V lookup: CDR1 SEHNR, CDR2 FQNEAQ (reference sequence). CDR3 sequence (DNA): TGTGCCAGCGTTCGTAGCGAGGGAAACACCATATATTTT. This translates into CASVRSEGNTIYF. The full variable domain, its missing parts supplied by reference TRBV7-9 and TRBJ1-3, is DTGVSQNPRHKITKRGQNVTFRCDPISEHNRLYWYRQTLGQGPEFLTYFQNEAQLEKSRLLSDRFSAERPKGSFSTLEIQRTEQGDSAMYLCASVRSEGNTIYFGEGSWLTVV.

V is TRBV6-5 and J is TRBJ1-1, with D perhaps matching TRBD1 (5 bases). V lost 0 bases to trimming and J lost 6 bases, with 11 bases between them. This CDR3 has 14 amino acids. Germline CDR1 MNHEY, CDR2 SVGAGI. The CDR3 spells CASSYSLTVPEAFF. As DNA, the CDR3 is TGTGCCAGCAGTTACTCTTTGACAGTCCCTGAAGCTTTCTTT.

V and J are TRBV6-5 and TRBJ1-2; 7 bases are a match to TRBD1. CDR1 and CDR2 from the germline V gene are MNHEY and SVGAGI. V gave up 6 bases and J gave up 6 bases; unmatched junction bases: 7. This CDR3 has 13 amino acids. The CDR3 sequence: CASRLHRGHGYTF. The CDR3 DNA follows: TGTGCCAGCAGGCTTCACAGGGGCCATGGCTACACCTTC.

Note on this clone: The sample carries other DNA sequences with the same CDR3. The CDR3 nucleotides are TGCGCCAGCAGCTTGGGAGGGGGAAACACTGAAGCTTTCTTT. This encodes CASSLGGGNTEAFF. The V call is TRBV5-1, the J call TRBJ1-1; the D gene is possibly TRBD1 (6 bases). Germline CDR1 SGHRS, CDR2 YFSETQ. The V gene lost 0 bases and the J gene lost 2 bases, with 8 bases spanning the gap. The CDR3 has 14 amino acids.

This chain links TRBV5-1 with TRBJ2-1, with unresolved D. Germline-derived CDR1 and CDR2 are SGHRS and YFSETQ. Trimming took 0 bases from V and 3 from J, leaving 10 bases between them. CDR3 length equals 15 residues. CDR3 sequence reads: CASSLGQSFYNEQFF. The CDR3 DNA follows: TGCGCCAGCAGCTTGGGGCAGTCCTTCTACAATGAGCAGTTCTTC.

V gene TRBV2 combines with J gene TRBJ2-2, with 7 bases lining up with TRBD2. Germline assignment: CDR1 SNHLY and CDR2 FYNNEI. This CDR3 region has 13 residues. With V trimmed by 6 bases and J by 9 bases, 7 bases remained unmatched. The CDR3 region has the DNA TGTGCCAGCAGCGGGGGGATGAGGAGGGAGCTGTTTTTT. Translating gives CASSGGMRRELFF.

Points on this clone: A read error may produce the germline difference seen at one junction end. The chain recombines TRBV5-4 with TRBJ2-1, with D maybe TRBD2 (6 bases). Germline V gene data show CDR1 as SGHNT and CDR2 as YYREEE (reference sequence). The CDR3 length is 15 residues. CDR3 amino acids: CASTLGGLALNEQFF. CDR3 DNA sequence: TGTGCCAGCACCTTGGGTGGGCTAGCGCTGAATGAGCAGTTCTTC.

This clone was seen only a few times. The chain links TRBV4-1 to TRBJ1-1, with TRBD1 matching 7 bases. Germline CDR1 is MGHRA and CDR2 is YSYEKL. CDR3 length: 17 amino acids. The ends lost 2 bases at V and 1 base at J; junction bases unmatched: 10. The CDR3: CASSQLIGGTRNTEAFF. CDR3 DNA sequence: TGCGCCAGCAGCCAACTCATAGGGGGCACAAGGAACACTGAAGCTTTCTTT.

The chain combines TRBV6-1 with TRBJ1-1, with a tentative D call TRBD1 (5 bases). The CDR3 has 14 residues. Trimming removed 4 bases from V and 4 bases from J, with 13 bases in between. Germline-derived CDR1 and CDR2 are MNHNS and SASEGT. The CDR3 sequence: CASSGNTGTTEAFF. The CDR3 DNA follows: TGTGCCAGCAGTGGAAATACAGGCACCACTGAAGCTTTCTTT.

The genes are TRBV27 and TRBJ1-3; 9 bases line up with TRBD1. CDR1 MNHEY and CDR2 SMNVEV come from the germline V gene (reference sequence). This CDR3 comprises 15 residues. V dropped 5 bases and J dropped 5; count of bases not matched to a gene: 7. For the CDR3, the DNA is TGTGCCAGCAGTACGCTGGGACAGGGCAGAAACACCATATATTTT. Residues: CASSTLGQGRNTIYF.

CDR3 nucleotides: TGTGCCAGCAGCGTAGGAGGGCATGGCTACACCTTC. It translates to CASSVGGHGYTF. The chain couples TRBV9 to TRBJ1-2, with no clear D. V lost 0 bases to trimming and J lost 6 bases, with 6 bases between them. The germline CDR1 and CDR2 sequences are SGDLS and YYNGEE. The CDR3 spans 12 residues. The whole variable domain, remainder taken from reference TRBV9 and TRBJ1-2, is DSGVTQTPKHLITATGQRVTLRCSPRSGDLSVYWYQQSLDQGLQFLIQYYNGEERAKGNILERFSAQQFPDLHSELNLSSLELGDSALYFCASSVGGHGYTFGSGTRLTVV.

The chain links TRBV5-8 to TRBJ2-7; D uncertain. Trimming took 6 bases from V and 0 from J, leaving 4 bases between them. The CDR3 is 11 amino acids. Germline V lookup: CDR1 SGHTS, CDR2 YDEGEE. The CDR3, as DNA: TGTGCCAGCACCCTCTCCTACGAGCAGTACTTC. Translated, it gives CASTLSYEQYF. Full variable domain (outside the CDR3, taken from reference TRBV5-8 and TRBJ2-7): EAGVTQSPTHLIKTRGQQATLRCSPISGHTSVYWYQQALGLGLQFLLWYDEGEERNRGNFPPRFSGRQFPNYSSELNVNALELEDSALYLCASTLSYEQYFGPGTRLTVT.

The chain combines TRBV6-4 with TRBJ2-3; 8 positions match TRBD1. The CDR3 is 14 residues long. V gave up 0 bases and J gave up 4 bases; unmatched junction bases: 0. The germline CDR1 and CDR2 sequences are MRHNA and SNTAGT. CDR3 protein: CASSDSQGADTQYF. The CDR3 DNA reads TGTGCCAGCAGTGACTCACAGGGGGCAGATACGCAGTATTTT.

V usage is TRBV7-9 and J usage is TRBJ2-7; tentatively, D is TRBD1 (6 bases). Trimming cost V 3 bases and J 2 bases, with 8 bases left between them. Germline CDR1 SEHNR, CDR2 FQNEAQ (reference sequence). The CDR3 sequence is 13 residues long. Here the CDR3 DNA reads TGTGCCAGCAGCTTTCCAGGGGCCTACGAGCAGTACTTC. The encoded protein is CASSFPGAYEQYF.

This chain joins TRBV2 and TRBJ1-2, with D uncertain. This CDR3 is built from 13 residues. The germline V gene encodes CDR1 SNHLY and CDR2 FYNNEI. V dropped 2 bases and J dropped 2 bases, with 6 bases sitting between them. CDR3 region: CASSEFVNYGYTF. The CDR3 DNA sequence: TGTGCCAGCAGTGAATTCGTAAACTATGGCTACACCTTC.

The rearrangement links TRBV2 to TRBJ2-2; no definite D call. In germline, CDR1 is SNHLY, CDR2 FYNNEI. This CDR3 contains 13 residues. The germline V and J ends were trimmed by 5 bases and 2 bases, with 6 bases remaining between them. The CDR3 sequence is CASSPINTGELFF. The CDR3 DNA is TGTGCCAGCAGTCCCATTAACACCGGGGAGCTGTTTTTT.

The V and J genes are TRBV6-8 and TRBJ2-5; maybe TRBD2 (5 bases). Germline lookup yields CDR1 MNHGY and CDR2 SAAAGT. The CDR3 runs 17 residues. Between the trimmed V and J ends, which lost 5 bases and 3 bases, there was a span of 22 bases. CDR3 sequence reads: CASSNSRQPGRKETQYF. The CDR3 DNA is TGTGCCAGCAGTAATTCCCGACAACCGGGAAGAAAAGAGACCCAGTACTTC.